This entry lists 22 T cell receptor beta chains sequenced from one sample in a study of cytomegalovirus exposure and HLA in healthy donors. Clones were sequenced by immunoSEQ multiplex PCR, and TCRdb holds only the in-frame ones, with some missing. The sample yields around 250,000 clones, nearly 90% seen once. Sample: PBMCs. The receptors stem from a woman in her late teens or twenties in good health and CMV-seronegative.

CDR3 sequence: CAWTGTVNQPQHF. The DNA of the CDR3 is TGTGCCTGGACGGGGACAGTGAATCAGCCCCAGCATTTT. This chain connects TRBV30 to TRBJ1-5; 7 bases fit TRBD1. The CDR3 is 13 amino acids. V lost 4 bases and J lost 4; bases outside the gene matches: 4. Germline CDR1 GTSNPN, CDR2 SVGIG (reference sequence).

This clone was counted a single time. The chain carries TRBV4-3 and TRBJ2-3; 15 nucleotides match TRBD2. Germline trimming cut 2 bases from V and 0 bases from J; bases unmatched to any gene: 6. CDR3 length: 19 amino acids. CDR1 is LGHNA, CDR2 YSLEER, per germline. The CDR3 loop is CASSQYRTSGGGSTDTQYF. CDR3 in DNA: TGCGCCAGCAGCCAATATAGGACTAGCGGGGGGGGAAGCACAGATACGCAGTATTTT.

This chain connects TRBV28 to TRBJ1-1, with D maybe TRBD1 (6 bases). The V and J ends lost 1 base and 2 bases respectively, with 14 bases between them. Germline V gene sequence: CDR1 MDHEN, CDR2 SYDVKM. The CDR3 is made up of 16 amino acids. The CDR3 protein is CASSLFFARGNTEAFF. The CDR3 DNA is TGTGCCAGCAGTTTATTCTTTGCCAGGGGTAACACTGAAGCTTTCTTT.

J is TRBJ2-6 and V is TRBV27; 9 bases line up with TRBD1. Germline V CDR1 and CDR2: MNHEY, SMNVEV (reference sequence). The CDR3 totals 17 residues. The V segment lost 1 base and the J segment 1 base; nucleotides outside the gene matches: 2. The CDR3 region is CASSLWDRASGANVLTF. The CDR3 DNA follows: TGTGCCAGCAGTTTATGGGACAGGGCGTCTGGGGCCAACGTCCTGACTTTC. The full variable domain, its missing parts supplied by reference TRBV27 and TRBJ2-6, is EAQVTQNPRYLITVTGKKLTVTCSQNMNHEYMSWYRQDPGLGLRQIYYSMNVEVTDKGDVPEGYKVSRKEKRNFPLILESPSPNQTSLYFCASSLWDRASGANVLTFGAGSRLTVL.

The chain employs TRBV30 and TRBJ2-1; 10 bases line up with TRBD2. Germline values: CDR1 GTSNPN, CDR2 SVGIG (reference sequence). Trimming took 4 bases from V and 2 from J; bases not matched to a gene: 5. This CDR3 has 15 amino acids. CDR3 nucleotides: TGTGCCTGGAACGAGCGGGGGGGACCCTACAATGAGCAGTTCTTC. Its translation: CAWNERGGPYNEQFF.

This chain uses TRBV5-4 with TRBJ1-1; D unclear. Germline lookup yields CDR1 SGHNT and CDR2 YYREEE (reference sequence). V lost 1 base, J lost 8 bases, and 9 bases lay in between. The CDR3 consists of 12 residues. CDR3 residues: CASSLWREEAFF. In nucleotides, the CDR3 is TGTGCCAGCAGCTTGTGGAGAGAGGAAGCTTTCTTT.

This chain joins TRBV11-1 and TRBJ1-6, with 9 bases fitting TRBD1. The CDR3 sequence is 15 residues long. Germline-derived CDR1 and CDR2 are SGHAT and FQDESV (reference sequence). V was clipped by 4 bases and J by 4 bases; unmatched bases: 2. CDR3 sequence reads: CASSWGQGYNSPLHF. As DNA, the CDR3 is TGTGCCAGCAGCTGGGGACAGGGTTATAATTCACCCCTCCACTTT.

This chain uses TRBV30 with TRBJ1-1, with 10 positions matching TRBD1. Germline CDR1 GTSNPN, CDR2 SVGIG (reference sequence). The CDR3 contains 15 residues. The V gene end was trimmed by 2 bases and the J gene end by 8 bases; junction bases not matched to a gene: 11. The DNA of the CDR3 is TGTGCCTGGAGTCGCTCCGACAGGGGGCGAGGGGAAGCTTTCTTT. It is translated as CAWSRSDRGRGEAFF.

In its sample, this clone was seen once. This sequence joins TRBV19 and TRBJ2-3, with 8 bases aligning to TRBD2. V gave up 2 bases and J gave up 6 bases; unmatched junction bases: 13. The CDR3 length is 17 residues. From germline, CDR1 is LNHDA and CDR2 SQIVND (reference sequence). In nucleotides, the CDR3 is TGTGCCAGTAGTATAAGAGCGGGGGAAAGGGGATACGATACGCAGTATTTT. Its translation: CASSIRAGERGYDTQYF.

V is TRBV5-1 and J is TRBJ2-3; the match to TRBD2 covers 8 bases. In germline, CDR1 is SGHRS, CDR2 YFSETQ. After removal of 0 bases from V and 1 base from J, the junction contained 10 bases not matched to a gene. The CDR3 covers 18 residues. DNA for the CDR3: TGCGCCAGCAGCTTGGAAGCGGGGGCGCCTCTGGGCACAGATACGCAGTATTTT. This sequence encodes CASSLEAGAPLGTDTQYF.

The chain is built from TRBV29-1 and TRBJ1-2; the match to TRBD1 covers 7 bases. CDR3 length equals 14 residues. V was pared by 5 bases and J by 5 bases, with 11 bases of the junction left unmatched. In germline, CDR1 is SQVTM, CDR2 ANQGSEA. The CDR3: CSVSPGQRSYGYTF. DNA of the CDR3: TGCAGCGTTAGCCCGGGACAGCGTTCTTATGGCTACACCTTC.

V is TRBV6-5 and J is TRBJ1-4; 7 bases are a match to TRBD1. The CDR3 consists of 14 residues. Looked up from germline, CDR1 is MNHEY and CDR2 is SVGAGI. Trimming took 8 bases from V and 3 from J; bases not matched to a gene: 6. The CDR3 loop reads CASGRQGSNEKLFF. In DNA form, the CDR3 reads TGTGCCAGCGGACGACAGGGATCTAATGAAAAACTGTTTTTT.

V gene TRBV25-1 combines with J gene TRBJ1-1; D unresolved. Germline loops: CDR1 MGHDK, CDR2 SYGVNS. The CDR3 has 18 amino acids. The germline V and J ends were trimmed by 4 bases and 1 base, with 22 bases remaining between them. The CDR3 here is CASSASPGKRNPNTEAFF. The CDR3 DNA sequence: TGTGCCAGCAGTGCCTCCCCCGGGAAAAGGAACCCGAACACTGAAGCTTTCTTT.

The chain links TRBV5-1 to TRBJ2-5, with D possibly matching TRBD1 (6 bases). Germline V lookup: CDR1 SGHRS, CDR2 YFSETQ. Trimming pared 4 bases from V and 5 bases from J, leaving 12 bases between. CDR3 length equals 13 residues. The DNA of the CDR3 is TGCGCCAGCAGCACCGGACAGTGGGAGACCCAGTACTTC. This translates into CASSTGQWETQYF.

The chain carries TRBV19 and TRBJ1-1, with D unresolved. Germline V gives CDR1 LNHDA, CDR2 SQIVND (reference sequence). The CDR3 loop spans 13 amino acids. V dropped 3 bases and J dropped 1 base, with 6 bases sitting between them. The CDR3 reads CASSISQNTEAFF. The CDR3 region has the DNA TGTGCCAGTAGTATTAGCCAGAACACTGAAGCTTTCTTT.

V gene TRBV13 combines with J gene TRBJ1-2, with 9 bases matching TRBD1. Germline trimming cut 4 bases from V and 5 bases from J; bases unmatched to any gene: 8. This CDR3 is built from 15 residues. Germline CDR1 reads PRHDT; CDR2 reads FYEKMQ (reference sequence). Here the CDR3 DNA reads TGTGCCAGCAGCTCCCGACAGGGGGGCGTGTATGGCTACACCTTC. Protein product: CASSSRQGGVYGYTF.

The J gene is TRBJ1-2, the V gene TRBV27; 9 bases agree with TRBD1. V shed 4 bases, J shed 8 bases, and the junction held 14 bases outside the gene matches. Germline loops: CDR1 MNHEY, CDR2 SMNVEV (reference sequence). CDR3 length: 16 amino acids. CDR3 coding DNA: TGTGCCAGCAGTTCATCTCTACCGGGACAGGGTCACGGCTACACCTTC. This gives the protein CASSSSLPGQGHGYTF.

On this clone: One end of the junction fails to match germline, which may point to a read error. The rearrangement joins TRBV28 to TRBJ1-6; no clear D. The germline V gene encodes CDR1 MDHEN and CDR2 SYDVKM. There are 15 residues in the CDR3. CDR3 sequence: CVSSPPTGYNSPLHF. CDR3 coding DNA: TGTGTCAGCAGCCCCCCTACGGGATATAATTCACCCCTCCACTTT.

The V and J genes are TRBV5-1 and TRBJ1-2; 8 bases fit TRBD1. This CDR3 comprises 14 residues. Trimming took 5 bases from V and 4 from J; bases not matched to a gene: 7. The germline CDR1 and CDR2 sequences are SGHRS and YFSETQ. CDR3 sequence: CASRAGTGTYGYTF. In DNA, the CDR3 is TGCGCCAGCAGAGCCGGGACAGGAACCTATGGCTACACCTTC.

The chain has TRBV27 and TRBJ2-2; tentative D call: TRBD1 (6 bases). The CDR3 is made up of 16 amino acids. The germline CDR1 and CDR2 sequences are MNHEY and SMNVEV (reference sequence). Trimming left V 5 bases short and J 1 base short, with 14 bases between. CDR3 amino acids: CASSAPGQGNTGELFF. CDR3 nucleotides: TGTGCCAGCAGTGCTCCGGGACAAGGGAACACCGGGGAGCTGTTTTTT.

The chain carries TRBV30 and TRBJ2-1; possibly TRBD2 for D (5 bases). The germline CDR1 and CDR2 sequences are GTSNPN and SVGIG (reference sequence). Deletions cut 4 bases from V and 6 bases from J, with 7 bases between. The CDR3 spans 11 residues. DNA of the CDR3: TGTGCCTGGATGGGAGTCAATGAGCAGTTCTTC. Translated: CAWMGVNEQFF.

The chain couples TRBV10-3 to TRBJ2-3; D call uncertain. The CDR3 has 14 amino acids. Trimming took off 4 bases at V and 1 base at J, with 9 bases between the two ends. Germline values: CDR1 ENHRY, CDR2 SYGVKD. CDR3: CAISGSEGTDTQYF. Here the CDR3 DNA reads TGTGCCATCAGTGGTTCTGAGGGCACAGATACGCAGTATTTT.